This is a list of T cell receptor beta chains from one sample in a study of T cells in localized non-small cell lung cancer. Data came from immunoSEQ multiplex PCR; TCRdb stores just in-frame clones and leaves some out. The table includes about 19,000 clones, about 91% detected once. The sequences come from peripheral blood, collected before any cancer treatment. These receptors were taken from a woman aged 35 to 70 with stage I lung adenocarcinoma. Both conserved end residues are part of each CDR3. D genes are given only for firm matches. Clone size is not always given. Where it is, it says once, few, many or a class for expanded clones.

CDR3,DNA,J,V,size,D
CASSLIGGAGYGYTF,TGCGCCAGCAGCTTGATTGGGGGCGCAGGCTATGGCTACACCTTC,TRBJ1-2,TRBV5-1,.,.
CASSPTQGVSSYEQYF,TGCGCCAGCAGCCCAACGCAGGGGGTAAGCTCCTACGAGCAGTACTTC,TRBJ2-7,TRBV4-1,.,TRBD1
CASSPRVAGADTQYF,TGTGCCAGCTCACCTCGGGTAGCGGGCGCAGATACGCAGTATTTT,TRBJ2-3,TRBV18,.,TRBD2
CASTLDRGPF,TGTGCCAGCACCTTGGACAGGGGGCCATTC,TRBJ2-7,TRBV27,.,TRBD1
CASSQGTSGGLYNEQFF,TGTGCCAGCAGCCAAGGGACTAGCGGGGGGCTTTACAATGAGCAGTTCTTC,TRBJ2-1,TRBV4-2,.,TRBD2
CSVRDNYNQPQHF,TGCAGCGTCCGCGACAATTACAATCAGCCCCAGCATTTT,TRBJ1-5,TRBV29-1,.,.
CASSLSSGGPPIGTQYF,TGTGCCAGCAGCCTTTCTAGCGGGGGGCCCCCCATTGGGACCCAGTACTTC,TRBJ2-5,TRBV11-1,.,TRBD2
CASSSQGRSYNEQFF,TGTGCCAGCAGCTCACAGGGGCGGTCCTACAATGAGCAGTTCTTC,TRBJ2-1,TRBV5-8,.,TRBD1
CASSPLGPLEETQYF,TGTGCCAGCAGCCCACTAGGTCCCTTGGAAGAGACCCAGTACTTC,TRBJ2-5,TRBV7-9,.,.
CASSPGEAVYSYEQYF,TGCGCCAGCAGCCCCGGAGAAGCGGTATACTCCTACGAGCAGTACTTC,TRBJ2-7,TRBV5-1,.,.
CSVHQGPNTGELFF,TGCAGCGTACACCAGGGTCCGAACACCGGGGAGCTGTTTTTT,TRBJ2-2,TRBV29-1,few,.
CASSPDRVDGYTF,TGTGCCAGCTCACCTGACAGGGTTGATGGCTACACCTTC,TRBJ1-2,TRBV18,.,TRBD1
CASSSFLNTEAFF,TGTGCCAGCAGTTCTTTCCTGAACACTGAAGCTTTCTTT,TRBJ1-1,TRBV6-6,once,.
CASSEAGQTYQETQYF,TGTGCCAGCAGTGAAGCAGGACAGACGTACCAAGAGACCCAGTACTTC,TRBJ2-5,TRBV2,.,.
CSVSQLTDGNYNEQFF,TGCAGCGTTAGTCAACTTACGGACGGCAACTACAATGAGCAGTTCTTC,TRBJ2-1,TRBV29-1,.,.
CASSPRTLGSGNTIYF,TGTGCCAGCAGCCCCCGGACTTTAGGCTCTGGAAACACCATATATTTT,TRBJ1-3,TRBV9,.,.
CASSVEFNYGYTF,TGTGCCAGCAGTGTTGAGTTTAACTATGGCTACACCTTC,TRBJ1-2,TRBV2,.,.
CASSLLSSYNEQFF,TGTGCCAGCAGCCTCCTGAGCTCCTACAATGAGCAGTTCTTC,TRBJ2-1,TRBV11-3,.,.
CASSLDFYNSPLHF,TGTGCCAGCAGCCTGGACTTCTATAATTCACCCCTCCACTTT,TRBJ1-6,TRBV7-9,.,.
CASSVFSGDTQYF,TGTGCCAGCAGTGTGTTCTCGGGGGATACGCAGTATTTT,TRBJ2-3,TRBV2,.,.
CASSQDPGTGPETQYF,TGCGCCAGCAGCCAAGACCCCGGGACAGGGCCAGAGACCCAGTACTTC,TRBJ2-5,TRBV4-3,.,TRBD1
CASSYDTGGVGYGYTF,TGCGCCAGCAGTTACGATACAGGGGGCGTCGGCTATGGCTACACCTTC,TRBJ1-2,TRBV4-3,.,TRBD1
CASSSQTSRTDGYTF,TGTGCCAGCAGCTCACAGACGAGCCGTACGGATGGCTACACCTTC,TRBJ1-2,TRBV7-9,.,.
CASSLGPLRDSYGYTF,TGTGCCAGCAGCTTGGGACCCCTCCGGGACAGCTATGGCTACACCTTC,TRBJ1-2,TRBV7-9,.,TRBD1
CASTQTVWGTEAFF,TGTGCCAGTACCCAGACAGTTTGGGGCACTGAAGCTTTCTTT,TRBJ1-1,TRBV19,.,.
CASSLDVTGELFF,TGCGCCAGCAGCTTGGACGTTACCGGGGAGCTGTTTTTT,TRBJ2-2,TRBV5-1,.,.
CASSLDSEQYF,TGTGCCAGCAGCTTAGATTCTGAGCAGTACTTC,TRBJ2-7,TRBV7-2,.,.
CAWSVGETQYF,TGTGCCTGGAGTGTAGGGGAGACCCAGTACTTC,TRBJ2-5,TRBV30,.,.
CASSRDFSYEQYF,TGTGCCAGCAGCAGGGACTTCTCCTACGAGCAGTACTTC,TRBJ2-7,TRBV5-3,once,.
CASSRDSPYQPQHF,TGTGCCAGTAGTAGGGACAGCCCTTATCAGCCCCAGCATTTT,TRBJ1-5,TRBV19,.,TRBD1
CASSVGTSGGTDTQYF,TGTGCCAGCAGTGTCGGGACTAGCGGGGGCACAGATACGCAGTATTTT,TRBJ2-3,TRBV6-4,.,TRBD2
CASSQAEGAYEQYF,TGTGCCAGCAGCCAAGCCGAGGGGGCCTACGAGCAGTACTTC,TRBJ2-7,TRBV21-1,few,.
CSARLLAGGGDEQFF,TGCAGCGCGCGCCTACTAGCGGGAGGAGGCGATGAGCAGTTCTTC,TRBJ2-1,TRBV29-1,.,TRBD2
CASSLAGTNDTF,TGCGCCAGCAGCTTGGCCGGGACCAACGACACCTTC,TRBJ1-2,TRBV5-1,.,.
CASSYPPGRGTGELFF,TGTGCCAGCAGCTACCCCCCAGGTAGAGGCACCGGGGAGCTGTTTTTT,TRBJ2-2,TRBV7-9,.,.
CASSLAPGGQETQYF,TGCGCCAGCAGCTTGGCGCCAGGGGGGCAAGAGACCCAGTACTTC,TRBJ2-5,TRBV5-1,.,.
CAISPEHSFGYTF,TGTGCCATCAGTCCAGAGCATTCGTTTGGCTACACCTTC,TRBJ1-2,TRBV10-3,.,.
CASTLGGPTEAFF,TGTGCCAGCACCCTGGGAGGCCCCACTGAAGCTTTCTTT,TRBJ1-1,TRBV7-9,.,.
CASSLVGGGPDTEAFF,TGTGCCAGCAGCTTAGTGGGTGGGGGGCCGGACACTGAAGCTTTCTTT,TRBJ1-1,TRBV7-8,.,.
CASSVTGSGTGTDTQYF,TGTGCCAGCAGCGTAACGGGTAGCGGGACCGGCACAGATACGCAGTATTTT,TRBJ2-3,TRBV9,.,TRBD2
CASSERRGTGANVLTF,TGCGCCAGCAGTGAGAGGCGGGGGACTGGGGCCAACGTCCTGACTTTC,TRBJ2-6,TRBV10-2,.,TRBD2